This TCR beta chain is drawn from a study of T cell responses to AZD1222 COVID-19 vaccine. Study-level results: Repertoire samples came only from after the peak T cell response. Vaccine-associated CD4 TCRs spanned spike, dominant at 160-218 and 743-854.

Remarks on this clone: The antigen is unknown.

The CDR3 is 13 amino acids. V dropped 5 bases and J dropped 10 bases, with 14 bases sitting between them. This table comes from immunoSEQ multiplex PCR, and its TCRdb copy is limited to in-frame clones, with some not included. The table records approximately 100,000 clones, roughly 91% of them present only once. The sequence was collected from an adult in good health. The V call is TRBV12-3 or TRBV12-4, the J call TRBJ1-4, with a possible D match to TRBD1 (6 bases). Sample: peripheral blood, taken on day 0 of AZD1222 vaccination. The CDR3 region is CASSPQVGGKLFF. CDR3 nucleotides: TGTGCCAGCAGTCCCCAGGTAGGGGGAAAACTGTTTTTT.